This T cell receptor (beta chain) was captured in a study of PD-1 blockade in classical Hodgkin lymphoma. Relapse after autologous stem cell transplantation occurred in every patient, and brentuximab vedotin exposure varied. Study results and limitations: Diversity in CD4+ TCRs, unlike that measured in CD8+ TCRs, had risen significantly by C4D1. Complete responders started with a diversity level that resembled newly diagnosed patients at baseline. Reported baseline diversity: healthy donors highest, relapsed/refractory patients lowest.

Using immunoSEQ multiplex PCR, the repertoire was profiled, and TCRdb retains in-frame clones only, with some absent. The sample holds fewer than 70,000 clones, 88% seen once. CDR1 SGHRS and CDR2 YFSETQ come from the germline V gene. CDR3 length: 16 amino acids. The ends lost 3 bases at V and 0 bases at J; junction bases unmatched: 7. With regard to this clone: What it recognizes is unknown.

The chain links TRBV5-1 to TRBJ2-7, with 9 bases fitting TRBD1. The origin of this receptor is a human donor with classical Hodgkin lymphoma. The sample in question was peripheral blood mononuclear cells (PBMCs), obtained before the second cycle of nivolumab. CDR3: CASSSGGTGLSYEQYF. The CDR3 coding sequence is TGCGCCAGCAGCTCTGGTGGGACAGGGCTCTCCTACGAGCAGTACTTC.